This T cell receptor (beta chain) was recorded in a study of cytomegalovirus exposure and HLA in healthy donors. Notes on the study in general: TCR beta chains numbering 150 to 200 were designated cytomegalovirus-associated.

V lost 3 bases to trimming and J lost 3 bases; unmatched junction nucleotides: 1. The CDR3 contains 12 residues. Germline loops: CDR1 GTSNPN, CDR2 SVGIG (reference sequence). The protocol was immunoSEQ multiplex PCR, while the TCRdb copy is restricted to in-frame clones and leaves out a portion. The sample contains over 250,000 clones, about 86% of which appear only once. With regard to this clone: What it recognizes is unknown.

The clonotype comes from a woman between 18 and 29 years old in good health and CMV-seronegative. This rearrangement joins TRBV30 to TRBJ1-2, with 7 positions matching TRBD1. The sequenced material came from PBMCs. Written as DNA, the CDR3 is TGTGCCTGGAGCGGGACAGACTATGGCTACACCTTC. The encoded protein is CAWSGTDYGYTF.